The 25 T cell receptor beta chains presented below share a single source sample, sequenced in a study of blood T cell repertoires in COVID-19. Here immunoSEQ multiplex PCR was the method, and the copy in TCRdb shows in-frame clones only, minus some. The sample consists of approximately 130,000 clones, around 76% of them appearing once. Input material: peripheral blood. These receptors all come from a human donor in a cohort sampled during active COVID-19.

The chain has TRBV2 and TRBJ1-1; D gene unclear. Trimming shortened V by 4 bases and J by 7 bases, and 16 bases separated the two germline ends. The CDR3 spans 14 residues. Per germline, CDR1 SNHLY and CDR2 FYNNEI. The CDR3 DNA follows: TGTGCCAGCAGTGTCACAGTTCTTCAAGGTGAAGCTTTCTTT. Protein: CASSVTVLQGEAFF.

CDR3 in amino acids: CASSLEGLADTTDTQYF. The CDR3 DNA reads TGTGCCAGCAGCTTGGAAGGCCTAGCGGACACCACAGATACGCAGTATTTT. The chain couples TRBV7-3 to TRBJ2-3; 7 bases are shared with TRBD2. V trimming: 3 bases; J trimming: 2 bases; junction bases outside the gene matches: 11. The CDR3 sequence is 17 residues long. Germline CDR1 is SGHTA and CDR2 is FQGTGA.

V is TRBV12-3 or TRBV12-4 and J is TRBJ2-2, with D perhaps matching TRBD2 (6 bases). This CDR3 is 12 amino acids long. Trimming stripped 7 bases from V and 4 bases from J, with 7 bases between. The CDR3 DNA is TGTGCCAGCAAGGGAGGCACCGGGGAGCTGTTTTTT. It yields the protein CASKGGTGELFF.

The chain employs TRBV20-1 and TRBJ1-5; 7 nucleotides line up with TRBD1. This CDR3 is built from 15 residues. Unmatched junction bases numbered 9, after V lost 3 bases and J lost 4 bases. Per the germline V gene, CDR1 is DFQATT and CDR2 is SNEGSKA (reference sequence). The DNA for the CDR3 is TGCAGTGCTAGTCCCGGGACAGCCAATAATCAGCCCCAGCATTTT. This translates into CSASPGTANNQPQHF.

This clone was seen a few times. CDR3 residues: CASSLGGLTSETQYF. CDR3 in DNA: TGCGCCAGCAGCTTGGGGGGACTTACGAGCGAGACCCAGTACTTC. The chain is built from TRBV5-1 and TRBJ2-5; perhaps TRBD2 as D (6 bases). Germline values: CDR1 SGHRS, CDR2 YFSETQ. The CDR3 sequence is 15 residues long. With 0 bases removed from V and 5 bases from J, the gap between germline ends came to 14 bases. The variable domain in full, with the rest retrieved from reference TRBV5-1 and TRBJ2-5, is KAGVTQTPRYLIKTRGQQVTLSCSPISGHRSVSWYQQTPGQGLQFLFEYFSETQRNKGNFPGRFSGRQFSNSRSEMNVSTLELGDSALYLCASSLGGLTSETQYFGPGTRLLVL.

This clone was detected ten times or more. The chain couples TRBV28 to TRBJ2-2, with 9 bases that match TRBD2. The V gene end was trimmed by 6 bases and the J gene end by 1 base; junction bases not matched to a gene: 3. From germline, CDR1 is MDHEN and CDR2 SYDVKM. This CDR3 has 15 residues. CDR3 sequence (DNA): TGTGCCAGCAGCCCGACTAGCGGGAACACCGGGGAGCTGTTTTTT. Protein: CASSPTSGNTGELFF. Full variable domain (missing parts from reference TRBV28 and TRBJ2-2): DVKVTQSSRYLVKRTGEKVFLECVQDMDHENMFWYRQDPGLGLRLIYFSYDVKMKEKGDIPEGYSVSREKKERFSLILESASTNQTSMYLCASSPTSGNTGELFFGEGSRLTVL.

The chain employs TRBV7-2 and TRBJ1-5; D uncertain. The V end was cut by 1 base, the J end by 2 bases, with 9 bases between. Germline loops: CDR1 SGHTA, CDR2 FQGNSA. The length of the CDR3 is 15 residues. The DNA of the CDR3 is TGTGCCAGCAGCTTAGGAGGGTCGGGCAATCAGCCCCAGCATTTT. This codes for CASSLGGSGNQPQHF.

The CDR3 here is CASSLGTGGQYQPQHF. The CDR3 bases are TGTGCCAGCAGCCTCGGGACAGGGGGTCAGTATCAGCCCCAGCATTTT. The chain employs TRBV5-8 and TRBJ1-5, with 11 bases aligning to TRBD1. V shed 4 bases and J 5 bases; nucleotides not matched to a gene: 8. This CDR3 comprises 16 residues. Germline assignment: CDR1 SGHTS and CDR2 YDEGEE.

The chain is built from TRBV2 and TRBJ2-5; D call uncertain. The CDR3 length is 13 residues. Germline V gene lookup returns CDR1 SNHLY and CDR2 FYNNEI. The V end was cut by 6 bases, the J end by 5 bases, with 13 bases between. In nucleotides, the CDR3 is TGTGCCAGCAGAGTTGCCGGTTTGGAGACCCAGTACTTC. Translating gives CASRVAGLETQYF. Filled out from reference TRBV2 and TRBJ2-5, the complete variable domain reads EPEVTQTPSHQVTQMGQEVILRCVPISNHLYFYWYRQILGQKVEFLVSFYNNEISEKSEIFDDQFSVERPDGSNFTLKIRSTKLEDSAMYFCASRVAGLETQYFGPGTRLLVL.

The V gene is TRBV5-4, the J gene TRBJ2-1, with 11 bases matching TRBD2. Germline loops: CDR1 SGHNT, CDR2 YYREEE (reference sequence). The V and J ends lost 4 bases and 7 bases, in that order; junction bases with no gene match: 10. The CDR3 sequence is 16 residues long. For the CDR3, the DNA is TGTGCCAGCAGCCACTTAGCGGGGGGGCTCGGGAATGAGCAGTTCTTC. This codes for CASSHLAGGLGNEQFF.

The rearrangement links TRBV15 to TRBJ1-5, with 8 bases matching TRBD1. This CDR3 comprises 13 residues. The J segment lost 7 bases and the V segment lost 9 bases, leaving 8 bases of the junction unmatched. Germline lookup yields CDR1 LNHNV and CDR2 YYDKDF (reference sequence). CDR3 DNA sequence: TGTGCCACGAGAACAGGGGGACGACAGCCCCAGCATTTT. Translation: CATRTGGRQPQHF.

This sequence joins TRBV6-5 and TRBJ1-3; D remains ambiguous. CDR1 MNHEY and CDR2 SVGAGI come from the germline V gene. The CDR3 is 12 residues long. Deletions cut 5 bases from V and 3 bases from J, with 5 bases between. The CDR3 DNA reads TGTGCCAGCAGTCCGAGTGGAAACACCATATATTTT. It yields the protein CASSPSGNTIYF.

The rearrangement links TRBV6-5 to TRBJ1-2; D gene ambiguous. V shed 0 bases and J shed 7 bases, with 12 bases lying between them. The germline V gene has CDR1 MNHEY and CDR2 SVGAGI. The CDR3 is 14 residues long. The CDR3 DNA sequence: TGTGCCAGCAGTTACTCCGCGGGTAGAGTTGGCTACACCTTC. As protein: CASSYSAGRVGYTF.

The genes are TRBV5-1 and TRBJ1-1, with TRBD1 identical over 7 bases. In germline, CDR1 is SGHRS, CDR2 YFSETQ. The trim removed 4 bases at V and 0 bases at J, leaving 12 bases unmatched. This CDR3 region has 17 residues. The CDR3 DNA reads TGCGCCAGCAGCCCCCCGAGACAGGGTGGTTTGAACACTGAAGCTTTCTTT. It specifies CASSPPRQGGLNTEAFF.

V and J are TRBV11-2 and TRBJ1-6; possible D gene TRBD1, 5 bases. The CDR3 runs to 15 residues. V was trimmed by 1 base and J by 6 bases, leaving 10 bases between them. CDR1 SGHAT and CDR2 FQNNGV come from the germline V gene. The CDR3: CASSLGGRANSPLHF. As DNA, the CDR3 is TGTGCCAGCAGCTTAGGGGGCAGGGCTAATTCACCCCTCCACTTT.

This chain connects TRBV7-2 to TRBJ1-2; tentative D call: TRBD1 (5 bases). The germline V and J ends were trimmed by 3 bases and 1 base, with 6 bases remaining between them. CDR1 and CDR2 (germline): SGHTA, FQGNSA. The CDR3 is made up of 13 amino acids. CDR3 amino acids: CASSFDSNYGYTF. CDR3 sequence (DNA): TGTGCCAGCAGCTTTGACAGTAACTATGGCTACACCTTC.

This clone turned up a few times. The rearrangement links TRBV7-7 to TRBJ2-2; 8 nucleotides match TRBD2. Germline lookup yields CDR1 SSHAT and CDR2 FNYEAQ (reference sequence). The CDR3 is 15 amino acids. V lost 4 bases, J lost 3 bases, and 4 bases stayed unmatched. DNA for the CDR3: TGTGCCAGCAGCTCCACTAGCGGATACACCGGGGAGCTGTTTTTT. Its translation is CASSSTSGYTGELFF.

The chain links TRBV2 to TRBJ1-2; D unclear. The CDR3 has 13 amino acids. Germline loops: CDR1 SNHLY, CDR2 FYNNEI. Trimming removed 4 bases from V and 4 bases from J, with 10 bases in between. The CDR3 protein is CASSGYGFYGYTF. CDR3 DNA sequence: TGTGCCAGCAGTGGTTACGGTTTCTATGGCTACACCTTC.

This clone has more than one count but fewer than ten. The chain has TRBV2 and TRBJ2-7, with D perhaps matching TRBD1 (6 bases). Germline V gives CDR1 SNHLY, CDR2 FYNNEI. The CDR3 sequence is 14 residues long. Between the trimmed V and J ends, which lost 1 base and 3 bases, there was a span of 10 bases. DNA for the CDR3: TGTGCCAGCAGTGAAGTCCTAGGGGGCTACGAGCAGTACTTC. It is translated as CASSEVLGGYEQYF.

The chain carries TRBV20-1 and TRBJ2-1, with 8 bases lining up with TRBD2. From germline, CDR1 is DFQATT and CDR2 SNEGSKA (reference sequence). The CDR3 spans 11 residues. The trim removed 8 bases at V and 8 bases at J, leaving 5 bases unmatched. The CDR3 sequence: CSSGGSDEQFF. In nucleotides, the CDR3 is TGCAGTAGCGGGGGAAGTGATGAGCAGTTCTTC.

The chain carries TRBV27 and TRBJ1-6; 8 nucleotides agree with TRBD1. V was pared by 2 bases and J by 9 bases, with 6 bases of the junction left unmatched. The CDR3 has 15 residues. Germline V gene lookup returns CDR1 MNHEY and CDR2 SMNVEV (reference sequence). The CDR3 DNA reads TGTGCCAGCAGTTTAGCCAGGGGGCTGTCTTCACCCCTCCACTTT. Translating it yields CASSLARGLSSPLHF.

This clone was found once. The chain uses TRBV6-1 and TRBJ2-5; tentatively, D is TRBD2 (5 bases). V was shortened by 0 bases and J by 5 bases, with 13 bases between the two germline ends. There are 15 residues in the CDR3. CDR1 and CDR2 from the germline V gene are MNHNS and SASEGT. The CDR3 reads CASSEALEGWETQYF. CDR3 DNA sequence: TGTGCCAGCAGTGAAGCGCTTGAGGGTTGGGAGACCCAGTACTTC.

The chain is built from TRBV9 and TRBJ1-1; D ambiguous. Germline V lookup: CDR1 SGDLS, CDR2 YYNGEE. This CDR3 is built from 11 residues. V gave up 0 bases and J gave up 8 bases, with 5 bases separating them. This CDR3 reads CASSVAPEAFF. CDR3 DNA: TGTGCCAGCAGCGTAGCTCCGGAAGCTTTCTTT.

CDR3 in DNA: TGTGCCAGCAGCTCCACCACGGGACACCTGAACACTGAAGCTTTCTTT. This translates into CASSSTTGHLNTEAFF. The chain joins TRBV7-9 to TRBJ1-1; maybe TRBD1 (6 bases). This CDR3 has 16 amino acids. Trimming removed 4 bases at V and 0 bases at J, with 15 bases between. Germline assignment: CDR1 SEHNR and CDR2 FQNEAQ (reference sequence).

A note on this clone: This sample also contains other DNA sequences that code for the same CDR3. This chain links TRBV12-3 or TRBV12-4 with TRBJ1-1; D gene unclear. V was pared by 3 bases and J by 0 bases, with 5 bases between. This CDR3 has 13 residues. The CDR3 spells CASSLSVNTEAFF. The CDR3 DNA is TGTGCCAGCAGTTTGTCAGTGAACACTGAAGCTTTCTTT.